Listed here are 25 T cell receptor beta chains from one sample, sequenced in a study of T cells in Graves' hyperthyroidism and ophthalmopathy. Researchers took RNA transcripts and amplified the TCR beta CDR3 regions from them. Primed by the HTBI set, a first-round RT-PCR was run on the TCR CDR3. TCRdb reprocessed the multiplex PCR reads with MiXCR, giving one entry per CDR3 protein. Among 700,000 or so distinct CDR3 sequences listed, approximately 16% were seen once. The sample was blood. These receptors originate from a man aged 18 to 30 with Graves' hyperthyroidism.

The table lists this clonotype with a few counts. V and J are TRBV12-3 or TRBV12-4 and TRBJ2-5; 10 nucleotides agree with TRBD2. The V and J ends lost 6 bases and 3 bases, in that order; junction bases with no gene match: 7. The CDR3 runs to 15 residues. CDR3 amino acids: CASRHTSGAKETQYF. DNA for the CDR3: TGTGCCAGCAGGCACACTAGCGGGGCTAAAGAGACCCAGTACTTC.

This clonotype appeared many times. The chain employs TRBV6-2 or TRBV6-3 and TRBJ1-5, with 7 bases matching TRBD1. After removal of 6 bases from V and 5 bases from J, the junction contained 10 bases not matched to a gene. The length of the CDR3 is 15 residues. Germline-derived CDR1 and CDR2 are MNHEY and SVGEGT. The CDR3 region has the DNA TGTGCCAGCAGGCGAACGGACAGGAGAGATCAGCCCCAGCATTTT. Translated, it gives CASRRTDRRDQPQHF.

This clonotype appeared a few times. The chain has TRBV20-1 and TRBJ2-1, with 9 bases fitting TRBD1. Germline trimming cut 4 bases from V and 6 bases from J; bases unmatched to any gene: 7. This CDR3 is 14 amino acids long. Germline V gene lookup returns CDR1 DFQATT and CDR2 SNEGSKA (reference sequence). The CDR3 spells CSANRDRVVNEQFF. CDR3 bases: TGCAGTGCTAACCGGGACAGGGTAGTCAATGAGCAGTTCTTC.

This clonotype showed up many times. This rearrangement joins TRBV30 to TRBJ2-5; the D is unclear. The CDR3 spans 12 residues. V dropped 7 bases and J dropped 5 bases, with 14 bases sitting between them. The germline CDR1 and CDR2 sequences are GTSNPN and SVGIG (reference sequence). CDR3 bases: TGTGCCTCCCTCGGCACGAGTGAGACCCAGTACTTC. It specifies CASLGTSETQYF. Drawing the rest from reference TRBV30 and TRBJ2-5, the complete variable domain is SQTIHQWPATLVQPVGSPLSLECTVEGTSNPNLYWYRQAAGRGLQLLFYSVGIGQISSEVPQNLSASRPQDRQFILSSKKLLLSDSGFYLCASLGTSETQYFGPGTRLLVL.

This clonotype has ten or more counts. The chain has TRBV3-1 and TRBJ2-3; D is uncertain. Trimming left V 0 bases short and J 1 base short, with 11 bases between. This CDR3 spans 16 amino acids. Germline CDR1 and CDR2: LGHDT and YNNKEL (reference sequence). CDR3 in DNA: TGTGCCAGCAGCCAAGATCGCACTGGGGGCACAGATACGCAGTATTTT. Its translation: CASSQDRTGGTDTQYF.

At least ten counts were recorded for this clonotype. This chain connects TRBV24-1 to TRBJ2-3, with a weak D call TRBD2 (7 bases). The V gene lost 4 bases and the J gene lost 0 bases, with 16 bases spanning the gap. The CDR3 covers 17 residues. Germline lookup yields CDR1 KGHDR and CDR2 SFDVKD. Written as DNA, the CDR3 is TGTGCCACCAGTGAGCGGTTGGGGGGGGCGAGCACAGATACGCAGTATTTT. Amino acid sequence: CATSERLGGASTDTQYF.

This clonotype occurred many times. The chain uses TRBV2 and TRBJ1-2, with D unclear. Trimming removed 5 bases at V and 8 bases at J, with 9 bases between. The CDR3 spans 11 residues. The germline V gene has CDR1 SNHLY and CDR2 FYNNEI. The CDR3 region is CASSYVEGYTF. In DNA, the CDR3 is TGTGCCAGCAGTTACGTGGAAGGCTACACCTTC. The whole variable domain, filled in from reference TRBV2 and TRBJ1-2, reads EPEVTQTPSHQVTQMGQEVILRCVPISNHLYFYWYRQILGQKVEFLVSFYNNEISEKSEIFDDQFSVERPDGSNFTLKIRSTKLEDSAMYFCASSYVEGYTFGSGTRLTVV.

The chain combines TRBV6-2 or TRBV6-3 with TRBJ2-2, with unresolved D. This CDR3 spans 15 amino acids. Germline-derived CDR1 and CDR2 are MNHEY and SVGEGT. Trimming cost V 5 bases and J 1 base, with 11 bases left between them. The CDR3 loop is CASSGKTVNTGELFF. The DNA of the CDR3 is TGTGCCAGCAGTGGAAAGACGGTGAACACCGGGGAGCTGTTTTTT.

Turning to this clonotype: A much larger clone sits a single nucleotide away, making a read error possible. The chain couples TRBV7-9 to TRBJ2-7; TRBD1 matches at 7 bases. Unmatched junction bases numbered 4, after V lost 5 bases and J lost 6 bases. The CDR3 has 12 amino acids. Germline CDR1 and CDR2: SEHNR and FQNEAQ (reference sequence). The chain's CDR3 is CASSRRQGEQYF. The CDR3 nucleotides read TGTGCCAGCAGCCGAAGACAGGGCGAGCAGTACTTC.

V usage is TRBV6-1 and J usage is TRBJ2-1, with D possibly being TRBD1 (6 bases). The V gene lost 2 bases and the J gene lost 0 bases, with 11 bases spanning the gap. Germline V gives CDR1 MNHNS, CDR2 SASEGT. The CDR3 is 16 amino acids. The CDR3 coding sequence is TGTGCCAGCAGTGAATTAGTAGGGGGCTCCTACAATGAGCAGTTCTTC. It is translated as CASSELVGGSYNEQFF.

This clonotype was counted many times. The CDR3 loop is CASSLMGQPQHF. In nucleotides, the CDR3 is TGTGCCAGCAGTCTCATGGGCCAGCCCCAGCATTTT. V usage is TRBV28 and J usage is TRBJ1-5; D gene uncertain. Trimming stripped 5 bases from V and 7 bases from J, with 9 bases between. The germline CDR1 and CDR2 sequences are MDHEN and SYDVKM. The CDR3 has 12 amino acids.

This clonotype has ten or more counts. This rearrangement joins TRBV6-5 to TRBJ2-1, with 9 bases lining up with TRBD2. Germline V lookup: CDR1 MNHEY, CDR2 SVGAGI. CDR3 length: 15 amino acids. V dropped 2 bases and J dropped 7; count of bases not matched to a gene: 6. CDR3 region: CASSYRSGSINEQFF. The CDR3 coding sequence is TGTGCCAGCAGTTACCGTAGCGGGAGTATAAATGAGCAGTTCTTC.

This clonotype was counted a few times. The chain has TRBV11-3 and TRBJ2-5; possibly TRBD1 or TRBD2 for D (5 bases each). Germline CDR1 reads SGHNT; CDR2 reads YENEEA. CDR3 length equals 13 residues. Trimming removed 5 bases at V and 5 bases at J, with 12 bases between. The CDR3 nucleotides are TGTGCCAGCAGCCCCCCCCGGGGCGAGACCCAGTACTTC. Translated: CASSPPRGETQYF.

The V call is TRBV11-2, the J call TRBJ2-5, with 8 bases fitting TRBD2. From germline, CDR1 is SGHAT and CDR2 FQNNGV. The CDR3 contains 16 residues. The V and J ends lost 1 base and 4 bases, in that order; junction bases with no gene match: 8. For the CDR3, the DNA is TGTGCCAGCAGCTTAGCTTCGGTCCTAGCGGGAGAGACCCAGTACTTC. Amino acid sequence: CASSLASVLAGETQYF.

The V call is TRBV20-1, the J call TRBJ2-3; 7 bases map to TRBD2. The CDR3 is 10 amino acids. Germline-derived CDR1 and CDR2 are DFQATT and SNEGSKA (reference sequence). After removal of 5 bases from V and 12 bases from J, the junction contained 5 bases not matched to a gene. The CDR3 protein is CSAAGDFQYF. The CDR3, as DNA: TGCAGTGCTGCGGGGGACTTCCAGTATTTT.

The V call is TRBV15, the J call TRBJ2-6; D remains ambiguous. This CDR3 spans 19 amino acids. Trimming took off 0 bases at V and 0 bases at J, with 15 bases between the two ends. CDR1 and CDR2 (germline): LNHNV, YYDKDF (reference sequence). The CDR3 is CATSRERKWEPSGANVLTF. CDR3 DNA: TGTGCCACCAGCAGAGAGAGGAAGTGGGAACCCTCTGGGGCCAACGTCCTGACTTTC.

This clonotype was picked up a small number of times. V is TRBV6-5 and J is TRBJ2-3, with TRBD1 identical over 7 bases. Unmatched junction bases numbered 4, after V lost 0 bases and J lost 10 bases. Germline V CDR1 and CDR2: MNHEY, SVGAGI. This CDR3 has 13 residues. For the CDR3, the DNA is TGTGCCAGCAGTTACTCGACAGGGAGAGCGCAGTATTTT. Protein sequence: CASSYSTGRAQYF.

This clonotype has a count of ten or more. The J gene is TRBJ2-5, the V gene TRBV24-1, with D possibly called TRBD1 or TRBD2 (5 bases each). The V end lost 3 bases, the J end lost 5 bases, and 15 bases lay between the germline ends. The CDR3 has 15 amino acids. Germline V lookup: CDR1 KGHDR, CDR2 SFDVKD. CDR3 residues: CATSDGGRGRETQYF. CDR3 DNA: TGTGCCACCAGTGATGGGGGTCGGGGAAGGGAGACCCAGTACTTC.

This clonotype showed up just once. Given a much more abundant clone one base away, this may be a read error. J is TRBJ2-3 and V is TRBV30; unclear D gene. Germline assignment: CDR1 GTSNPN and CDR2 SVGIG (reference sequence). The CDR3 is 12 amino acids. The CDR3 sequence: CARSVPPDTQYF. DNA for the CDR3: TGTGCCAGGAGTGTACCCCCAGATACGCAGTATTTT.

This clonotype turned up a few times. V and J are TRBV20-1 and TRBJ1-1, with D possibly matching TRBD1 (5 bases). The CDR3 contains 13 residues. The V end lost 6 bases, the J end lost 4 bases, and 15 bases lay between the germline ends. Germline V gene lookup returns CDR1 DFQATT and CDR2 SNEGSKA (reference sequence). CDR3: CSAAKGMVTEAFF. The CDR3 DNA reads as TGCAGTGCCGCGAAGGGGATGGTCACTGAAGCTTTCTTT.

Remarks on this clonotype: This may arise from a read error, as a much more abundant clone is one base away. This chain joins TRBV5-1 and TRBJ2-3, with D hard to call. This CDR3 comprises 14 residues. V gave up 4 bases and J gave up 6 bases, with 15 bases separating them. The germline gives CDR1 SGHRS, CDR2 YFSETQ. CDR3 protein: CASSKNPGRDTQYF. The CDR3 DNA reads as TGCGCCAGCAGCAAAAATCCGGGCAGGGATACGCAGTATTTT.

This clonotype was counted at least ten times. V gene TRBV27 combines with J gene TRBJ2-1; 7 nucleotides agree with TRBD1. J lost 8 bases, V lost 2 bases, and 9 bases had no gene match. Germline V CDR1 and CDR2: MNHEY, SMNVEV (reference sequence). The CDR3 runs to 15 residues. CDR3 in amino acids: CASSLGTVLGDEQFF. The DNA of the CDR3 is TGTGCCAGCAGTTTAGGGACAGTCCTAGGGGATGAGCAGTTCTTC.

The V and J genes are TRBV7-8 and TRBJ1-2; D is possibly TRBD1 (5 bases). The CDR3 is 14 residues long. Germline V CDR1 and CDR2: SGHVS, FQNEAQ. V lost 4 bases and J lost 4, with 13 bases in between. CDR3 bases: TGTGCCAGCAGCTCAGGGACTTTACGCTATGGCTACACCTTC. As protein: CASSSGTLRYGYTF.

The chain carries TRBV28 and TRBJ1-3; perhaps TRBD1 as D (6 bases). Germline V gives CDR1 MDHEN, CDR2 SYDVKM. CDR3 length: 17 residues. V was cut by 5 bases and J by 4 bases, with 21 bases left in between. The CDR3 DNA is TGTGCCAGCAGTGGTGGGGGCAGGGCCGTACAAGGAAACACCATATATTTT. Translation gives CASSGGGRAVQGNTIYF.

V is TRBV20-1 and J is TRBJ2-1; 12 bases fit TRBD2. This CDR3 region has 16 residues. Looked up from germline, CDR1 is DFQATT and CDR2 is SNEGSKA (reference sequence). The J segment lost 1 base and the V segment lost 2 bases, leaving 3 bases of the junction unmatched. The CDR3 region has the DNA TGCAGTGCTAGACCGACTAGCGGGAGATCCTACAATGAGCAGTTCTTC. As protein: CSARPTSGRSYNEQFF.